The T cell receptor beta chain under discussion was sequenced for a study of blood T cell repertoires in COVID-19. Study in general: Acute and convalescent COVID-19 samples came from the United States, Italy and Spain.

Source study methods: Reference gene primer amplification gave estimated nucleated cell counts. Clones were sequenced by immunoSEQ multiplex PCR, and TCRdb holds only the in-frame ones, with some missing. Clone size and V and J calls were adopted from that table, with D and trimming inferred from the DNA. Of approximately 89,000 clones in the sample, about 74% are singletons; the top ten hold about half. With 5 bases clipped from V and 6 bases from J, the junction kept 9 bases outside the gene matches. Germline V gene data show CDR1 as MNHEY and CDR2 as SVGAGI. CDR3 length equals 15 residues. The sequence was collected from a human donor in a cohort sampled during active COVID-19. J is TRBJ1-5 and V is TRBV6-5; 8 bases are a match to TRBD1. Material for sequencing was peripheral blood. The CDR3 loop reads CASSLTGGFSQPQHF. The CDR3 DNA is TGTGCCAGCAGTCTAACAGGGGGTTTCAGTCAGCCCCAGCATTTT.